These 7 T cell receptor beta chains originate from one sample sequenced in a study of blood T cell repertoires in COVID-19. Profiling relied on immunoSEQ multiplex PCR, and the TCRdb table lists in-frame clones only, not all of them. This sample carries some 85,000 clones, roughly 76% of them seen once, and the ten largest clones take 15% to 20%. The source material was peripheral blood. These receptors all stem from a woman aged 80 or older with active or convalescent COVID-19.

This clone has just a few counts. V and J are TRBV5-8 and TRBJ2-7; 14 bases are a match to TRBD2. The CDR3 is made up of 16 amino acids. Trimming removed 5 bases from V and 2 bases from J; junction bases left unmatched: 6. CDR1 is SGHTS and CDR2 is YDEGEE in the germline V gene. The CDR3 coding sequence is TGTGCCAGCAGGGATGGGGGACTAGCGGGGGCCTACGAGCAGTACTTC. Residues: CASRDGGLAGAYEQYF.

This clone was seen only once. The chain carries TRBV30 and TRBJ2-5; 12 bases fit TRBD1. Trimming took 0 bases from V and 5 from J; bases not matched to a gene: 4. CDR3 length: 15 residues. Germline V gene lookup returns CDR1 GTSNPN and CDR2 SVGIG (reference sequence). In DNA form, the CDR3 reads TGTGCCTGGAGTGTAGGGACAGGGGGCCGGGAGACCCAGTACTTC. It yields the protein CAWSVGTGGRETQYF.

The V gene is TRBV9, the J gene TRBJ1-3; no clear D. Trimming removed 0 bases at V and 0 bases at J, with 13 bases between. CDR1 is SGDLS, CDR2 YYNGEE, per germline. This CDR3 comprises 17 residues. The CDR3: CASSVGPGSSSGNTIYF. The CDR3 nucleotides read TGTGCCAGCAGCGTAGGGCCGGGTTCATCCTCTGGAAACACCATATATTTT. Together with reference TRBV9 and TRBJ1-3, the CDR3 gives the full variable domain: DSGVTQTPKHLITATGQRVTLRCSPRSGDLSVYWYQQSLDQGLQFLIQYYNGEERAKGNILERFSAQQFPDLHSELNLSSLELGDSALYFCASSVGPGSSSGNTIYFGEGSWLTVV.

The genes are TRBV14 and TRBJ2-3; TRBD2 matches at 8 bases. Losses at the gene ends were 4 bases for V and 2 bases for J; bases not matched to a gene: 5. CDR3 length: 15 residues. Germline values: CDR1 SGHDN, CDR2 FVKESK. The CDR3 region is CASSLRTSYTDTQYF. CDR3 sequence (DNA): TGTGCCAGCAGCCTCAGGACTAGCTACACAGATACGCAGTATTTT.

A single count supports this clone. The V call is TRBV7-6, the J call TRBJ2-5, with 7 nucleotides matching TRBD1. Per the germline V gene, CDR1 is SGHVS and CDR2 is FNYEAQ. V shed 5 bases and J 5 bases; nucleotides not matched to a gene: 11. This CDR3 region has 15 residues. This CDR3 is CASSLQTGLMETQYF. As DNA, the CDR3 is TGTGCCAGCAGCCTACAGACAGGGTTAATGGAGACCCAGTACTTC.

The chain links TRBV6-6 to TRBJ1-5; TRBD1 agrees at 9 bases. Germline lookup yields CDR1 MNHNY and CDR2 SVGAGI (reference sequence). This CDR3 has 14 amino acids. J was trimmed by 5 bases and V by 6 bases; bases with no gene match: 5. CDR3 residues: CASSWTGVDQPQHF. CDR3 sequence (DNA): TGTGCCAGCAGCTGGACAGGGGTGGATCAGCCCCAGCATTTT.

The chain couples TRBV3-1 (or the pseudogene TRBV3-2) to TRBJ1-3; D is unclear. CDR1 is LGHDT, CDR2 YNNKEL, per germline (reference sequence). The V end was cut by 1 base, the J end by 4 bases, with 14 bases between. The CDR3 contains 16 residues. CDR3 nucleotides: TGTGCCAGCAGCCAAGCCCTAGCAGCCCTCGGAAACACCATATATTTT. Translation gives CASSQALAALGNTIYF.